Sequencing of this TCR beta chain was carried out in a study of T cell responses to AZD1222 COVID-19 vaccine. Whole-study findings and limits: In the spike-specific TCR repertoire, nearly half reportedly target unmutated variant regions. Possibly, clonal diversity was underestimated; donors were largely white British and included more females.

Regarding this clone: The target antigen is unknown.

Sequencing was performed with immunoSEQ multiplex PCR; in TCRdb, only in-frame clones are kept and a portion is missing. The repertoire includes 95,000 to 150,000 clones, about 85% of them detected once, and roughly 2.3% sits in the top ten. Sequenced here: peripheral blood, sampled on day 0 of AZD1222 vaccination. The source of this sequence is an adult in good health.

CDR3 bases: TGTGCCAGCAGTCTCATTACAGGAATGAACACCGGGGAGCTGTTTTTT. This codes for CASSLITGMNTGELFF. The chain carries TRBV28 and TRBJ2-2, with D possibly being TRBD1 (5 bases). CDR1 is MDHEN and CDR2 is SYDVKM in the germline V gene. V was trimmed by 5 bases and J by 1 base, leaving 14 bases between them. The CDR3 totals 16 residues.